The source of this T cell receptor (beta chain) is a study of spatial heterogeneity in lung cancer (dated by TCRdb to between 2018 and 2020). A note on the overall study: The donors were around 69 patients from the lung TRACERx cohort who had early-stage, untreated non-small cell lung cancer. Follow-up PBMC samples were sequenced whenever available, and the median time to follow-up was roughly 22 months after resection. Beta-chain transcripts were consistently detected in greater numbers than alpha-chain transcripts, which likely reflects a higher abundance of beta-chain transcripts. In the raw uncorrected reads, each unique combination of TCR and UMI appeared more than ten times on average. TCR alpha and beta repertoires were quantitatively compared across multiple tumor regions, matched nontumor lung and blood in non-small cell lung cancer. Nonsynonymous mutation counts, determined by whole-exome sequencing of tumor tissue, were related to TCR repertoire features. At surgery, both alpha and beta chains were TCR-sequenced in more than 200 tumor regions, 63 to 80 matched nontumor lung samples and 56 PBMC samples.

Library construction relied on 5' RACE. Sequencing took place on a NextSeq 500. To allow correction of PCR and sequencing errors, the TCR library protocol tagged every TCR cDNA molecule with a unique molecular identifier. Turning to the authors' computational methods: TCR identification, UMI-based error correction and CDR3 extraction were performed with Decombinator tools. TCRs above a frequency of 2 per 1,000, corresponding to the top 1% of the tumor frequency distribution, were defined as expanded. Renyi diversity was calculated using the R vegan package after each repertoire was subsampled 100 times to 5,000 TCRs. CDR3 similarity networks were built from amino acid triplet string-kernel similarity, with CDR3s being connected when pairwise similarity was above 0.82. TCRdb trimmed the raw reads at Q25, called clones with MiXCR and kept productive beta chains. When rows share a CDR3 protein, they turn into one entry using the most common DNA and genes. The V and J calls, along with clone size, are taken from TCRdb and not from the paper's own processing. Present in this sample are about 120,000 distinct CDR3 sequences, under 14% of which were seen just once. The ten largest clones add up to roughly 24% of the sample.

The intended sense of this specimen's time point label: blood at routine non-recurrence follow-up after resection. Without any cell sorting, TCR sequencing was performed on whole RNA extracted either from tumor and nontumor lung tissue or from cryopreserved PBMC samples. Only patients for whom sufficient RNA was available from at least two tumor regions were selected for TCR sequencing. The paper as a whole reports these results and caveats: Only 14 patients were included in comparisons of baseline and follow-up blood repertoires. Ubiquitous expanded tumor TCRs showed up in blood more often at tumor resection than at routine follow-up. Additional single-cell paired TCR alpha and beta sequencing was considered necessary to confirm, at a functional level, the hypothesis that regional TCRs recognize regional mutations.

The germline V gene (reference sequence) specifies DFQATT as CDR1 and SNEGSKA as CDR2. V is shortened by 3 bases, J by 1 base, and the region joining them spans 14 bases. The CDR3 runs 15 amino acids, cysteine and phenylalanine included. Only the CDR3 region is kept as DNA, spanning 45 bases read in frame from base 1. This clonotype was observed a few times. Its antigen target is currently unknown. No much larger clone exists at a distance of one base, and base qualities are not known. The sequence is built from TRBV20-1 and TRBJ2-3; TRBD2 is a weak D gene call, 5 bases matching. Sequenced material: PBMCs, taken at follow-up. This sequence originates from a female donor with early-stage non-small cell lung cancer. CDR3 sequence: CSARNSEEGTDTQYF. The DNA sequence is TGCAGTGCTAGGAATAGCGAGGAGGGCACAGATACGCAGTATTTT.